Listed below are T cell receptor beta chains from one sample, sequenced in a study of T cell responses to AZD1222 COVID-19 vaccine. Method: immunoSEQ multiplex PCR; TCRdb's copy keeps in-frame clones and lacks some. The sample carries roughly 150,000 clones, 89% recorded once. The sample was peripheral blood, taken on day 0 of AZD1222 vaccination. These receptors were obtained from an adult in good health. The conserved cysteine and the conserved F or W are not part of the CDR3 here. A D gene is named only where the DNA matches it firmly.

V: TRBV7-2
J: TRBJ1-5
D: TRBD1
CDR3: ASSRGEVANQPQH

V: TRBV28
J: TRBJ2-2
D: NA
CDR3: ASRITGVNTGELF

V: TRBV25-1
J: TRBJ2-1
D: NA
CDR3: ASSDYNEQF

V: TRBV5-4
J: TRBJ2-1
D: NA
CDR3: ASSLWENNEQF

V: TRBV5-1
J: TRBJ2-1
D: NA
CDR3: ASSRVSGSYNEQF

V: TRBV5-4
J: TRBJ2-7
D: NA
CDR3: ASSLETSFSYEQY

V: TRBV7-3
J: TRBJ2-3
D: TRBD2
CDR3: ASSFTGTSPQY

V: TRBV6-2/TRBV6-3
J: TRBJ1-5
D: TRBD1
CDR3: ASSVTGEQNQPQH

V: TRBV5-4
J: TRBJ2-2
D: NA
CDR3: ASSTRGTATGELF

V: TRBV6-5
J: TRBJ2-2
D: NA
CDR3: ASSYPRGAGGELF

V: TRBV18
J: TRBJ2-5
D: NA
CDR3: ASSPPPLGKTQY

V: TRBV4-2
J: TRBJ2-3
D: NA
CDR3: ASSPGLSTNTQY

V: TRBV28
J: TRBJ1-2
D: NA
CDR3: ASKTTRATSGYT

V: TRBV6-5
J: TRBJ1-2
D: TRBD1
CDR3: ASSQQGGDGYT

V: TRBV18
J: TRBJ1-2
D: NA
CDR3: ASSSPGHLGPYGYT

V: TRBV28
J: TRBJ2-7
D: NA
CDR3: ASLGKDGSYEQY

V: TRBV3-1/TRBV3-2
J: TRBJ2-2
D: TRBD1
CDR3: ASSQYRDRGRTGELF

V: TRBV23-1
J: TRBJ2-7
D: NA
CDR3: ASSQSHGEQY

V: TRBV18
J: TRBJ2-2
D: NA
CDR3: ASSETPPGELF

V: TRBV7-6
J: TRBJ1-1
D: NA
CDR3: ASSLLGIGGISNTEAF

V: TRBV29-1
J: TRBJ1-2
D: TRBD1
CDR3: SVGGTAISYT

V: TRBV24-1
J: TRBJ2-5
D: TRBD2
CDR3: ATSDLFGGGQTQY

V: TRBV12-3/TRBV12-4
J: TRBJ1-2
D: TRBD1
CDR3: ASSLNRGDGYT

V: TRBV28
J: TRBJ1-5
D: NA
CDR3: ASETSGRTNQPQH

V: TRBV13
J: TRBJ2-3
D: TRBD1
CDR3: ASSYSSDGTGLTGAGTDTQY

V: TRBV18
J: TRBJ2-7
D: TRBD1
CDR3: ASSHGQGQRGEQY

V: TRBV2
J: TRBJ2-5
D: TRBD2
CDR3: ASRELAGGPGETQY

V: TRBV7-6
J: TRBJ2-7
D: NA
CDR3: ASSLTTRPPQY

V: TRBV6-6
J: TRBJ2-7
D: NA
CDR3: ASSYPPGDEQY

V: TRBV2
J: TRBJ1-6
D: NA
CDR3: ASSLGGPPLH

V: TRBV24-1
J: TRBJ1-2
D: TRBD1
CDR3: ATSERDRGYGYT

V: TRBV27
J: TRBJ1-1
D: NA
CDR3: ASFPSGRITEAF

V: TRBV2
J: TRBJ1-1
D: NA
CDR3: ASSERTSSAEAF

V: TRBV20-1
J: TRBJ1-2
D: TRBD1
CDR3: SGGQGDGYT

V: TRBV4-1
J: TRBJ2-3
D: NA
CDR3: ASSQERLSSGTQY

V: TRBV10-3
J: TRBJ1-1
D: NA
CDR3: AISVSSMNTEAF

V: TRBV6-4
J: TRBJ1-2
D: NA
CDR3: ASSEQGIYGYT

V: TRBV7-8
J: TRBJ2-7
D: TRBD2
CDR3: ASSFRPSGRARYEQY

V: TRBV28
J: TRBJ2-1
D: TRBD2
CDR3: ASSPRATSGSYNEQF

V: TRBV7-2
J: TRBJ1-2
D: TRBD1
CDR3: ASSSSPGGGYT

V: TRBV7-2
J: TRBJ2-7
D: NA
CDR3: ASSSQGYEQY

V: TRBV14
J: TRBJ2-1
D: NA
CDR3: ASSQVSQISGEQF

V: TRBV13
J: TRBJ2-7
D: TRBD1
CDR3: ASGTMGTGDLGQY

V: TRBV7-2
J: TRBJ2-1
D: NA
CDR3: ASSLELIYNEQF

V: TRBV15
J: TRBJ2-7
D: TRBD2
CDR3: ATSRGGGSSYEQY

V: TRBV5-6
J: TRBJ1-6
D: NA
CDR3: ASSQVGSPLH

V: TRBV15
J: TRBJ2-2
D: NA
CDR3: ATSRGGGSNAGELF

V: TRBV28
J: TRBJ1-2
D: NA
CDR3: ASSRAGTYYGYT

V: TRBV3-1/TRBV3-2
J: TRBJ1-4
D: NA
CDR3: ASSQFTGLREKLF

V: TRBV15
J: TRBJ2-4
D: TRBD1
CDR3: ATSRDSTGANIQY

V: TRBV2
J: TRBJ1-5
D: NA
CDR3: ASSGSVSDQPQH

V: TRBV6-1
J: TRBJ1-2
D: NA
CDR3: ASSEVRVPYGYT